What follows are 5 T cell receptor beta chains derived from one specimen sequenced in a study of OX40 agonist ivuxolimab in advanced cancers. The repertoire was sequenced with immunoSEQ multiplex PCR; TCRdb's copy has only in-frame clones and lacks some. The sample records over 60,000 clones, 85% to 90% being singletons. This specimen consisted of CD4+ or CD8+ T cells sorted from blood, obtained in a trial of the OX40 agonist ivuxolimab. The receptor source for this set is an adult with an advanced solid tumor such as melanoma, head and neck, liver or kidney cancer.

The rearrangement joins TRBV7-3 to TRBJ1-5; 8 positions match TRBD1. V trimming: 5 bases; J trimming: 0 bases; junction bases outside the gene matches: 21. The CDR3 runs to 21 residues. CDR1 is SGHTA and CDR2 is FQGTGA in the germline V gene. The CDR3 nucleotides are TGTGCCAGCAGCACCGTCCCAGGGGGCGGCCCTTACTTTTATAGCAATCAGCCCCAGCATTTT. This translates into CASSTVPGGGPYFYSNQPQHF.

The chain recombines TRBV7-8 with TRBJ2-7; no clear D. V lost 1 base and J lost 0, with 10 bases in between. Per the germline V gene, CDR1 is SGHVS and CDR2 is FQNEAQ. This CDR3 has 15 amino acids. This CDR3 reads CASSLGSSSSYEQYF. DNA for the CDR3: TGTGCCAGCAGCTTAGGCAGCTCTAGCTCCTACGAGCAGTACTTC.

The J gene is TRBJ1-2, the V gene TRBV7-2; 10 nucleotides line up with TRBD1. Germline V CDR1 and CDR2: SGHTA, FQGNSA. Germline trimming cut 5 bases from V and 3 bases from J; bases unmatched to any gene: 3. The CDR3 loop spans 14 amino acids. The CDR3 protein is CASSQGQGHYGYTF. The DNA for the CDR3 is TGTGCCAGCAGCCAGGGACAGGGGCACTATGGCTACACCTTC.

DNA of the CDR3: TGTGCCAGCAGTTACAGTTCGGGCGGGGTCACCTACGAGCAGTACTTC. It is translated as CASSYSSGGVTYEQYF. The J gene is TRBJ2-7, the V gene TRBV6-5; D may be TRBD2 (6 bases). Germline CDR1 MNHEY, CDR2 SVGAGI. The CDR3 extends over 16 amino acids. Trimming shortened V by 2 bases and J by 2 bases, and 16 bases separated the two germline ends.

CDR3 in DNA: TGTGCCAGCAGTGGGGTACTCTCTAGCACAGATACGCAGTATTTT. It translates to CASSGVLSSTDTQYF. This chain joins TRBV6-1 and TRBJ2-3; D is undetermined. V lost 4 bases to trimming and J lost 0 bases, with 11 bases between them. The CDR3 totals 15 residues. Germline values: CDR1 MNHNS, CDR2 SASEGT.